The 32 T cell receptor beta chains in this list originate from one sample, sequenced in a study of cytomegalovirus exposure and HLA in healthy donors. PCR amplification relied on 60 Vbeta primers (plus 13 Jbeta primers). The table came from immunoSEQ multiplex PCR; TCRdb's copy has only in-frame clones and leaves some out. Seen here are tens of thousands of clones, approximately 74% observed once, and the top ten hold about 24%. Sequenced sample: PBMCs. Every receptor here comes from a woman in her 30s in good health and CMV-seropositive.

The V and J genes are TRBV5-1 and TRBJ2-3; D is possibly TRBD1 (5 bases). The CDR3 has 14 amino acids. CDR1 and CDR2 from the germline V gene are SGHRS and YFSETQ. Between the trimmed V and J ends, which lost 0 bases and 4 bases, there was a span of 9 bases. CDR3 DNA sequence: TGCGCCAGCAGCTTGGAATGGGGCGCAGATACGCAGTATTTT. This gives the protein CASSLEWGADTQYF.

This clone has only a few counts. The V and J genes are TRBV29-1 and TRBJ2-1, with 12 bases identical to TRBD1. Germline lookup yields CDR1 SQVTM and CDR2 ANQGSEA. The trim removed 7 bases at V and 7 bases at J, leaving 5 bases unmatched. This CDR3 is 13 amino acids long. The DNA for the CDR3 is TGCAGCGGCGGGACAGGGGGCTGGAATGAGCAGTTCTTC. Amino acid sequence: CSGGTGGWNEQFF.

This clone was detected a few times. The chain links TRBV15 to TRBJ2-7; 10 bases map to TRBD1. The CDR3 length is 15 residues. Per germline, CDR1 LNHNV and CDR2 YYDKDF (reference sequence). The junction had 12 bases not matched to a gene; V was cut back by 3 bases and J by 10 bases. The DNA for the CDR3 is TGTGCCACCAGCAGGGACAGGGGGTACGGCGTGTTACAGTACTTC. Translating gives CATSRDRGYGVLQYF.

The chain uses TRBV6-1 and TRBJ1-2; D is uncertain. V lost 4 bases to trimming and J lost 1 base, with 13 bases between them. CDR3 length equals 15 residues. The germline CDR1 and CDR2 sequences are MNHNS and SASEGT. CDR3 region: CASSAVVTLNYGYTF. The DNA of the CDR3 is TGTGCCAGCAGTGCAGTCGTGACACTTAACTATGGCTACACCTTC.

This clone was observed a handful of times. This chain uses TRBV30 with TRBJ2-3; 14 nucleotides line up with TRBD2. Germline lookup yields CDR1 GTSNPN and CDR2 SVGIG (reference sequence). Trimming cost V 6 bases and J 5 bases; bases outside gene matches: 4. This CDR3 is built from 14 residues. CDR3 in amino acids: CACGLAGGVDTQYF. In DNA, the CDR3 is TGTGCCTGTGGACTAGCGGGAGGCGTAGATACGCAGTATTTT.

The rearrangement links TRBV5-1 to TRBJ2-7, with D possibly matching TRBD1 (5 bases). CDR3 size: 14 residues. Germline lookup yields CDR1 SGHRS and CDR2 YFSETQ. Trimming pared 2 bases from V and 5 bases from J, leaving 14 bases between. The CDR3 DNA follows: TGCGCCAGCAGCTTCAGGACAAGGGGCGACGAGCAGTACTTC. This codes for CASSFRTRGDEQYF.

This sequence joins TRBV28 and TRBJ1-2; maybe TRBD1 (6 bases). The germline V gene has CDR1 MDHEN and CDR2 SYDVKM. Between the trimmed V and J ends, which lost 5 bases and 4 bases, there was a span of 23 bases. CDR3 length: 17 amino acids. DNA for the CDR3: TGTGCCAGCAGTCTTCATCGAGGGGGGGCGGCGGTCTATGGCTACACCTTC. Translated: CASSLHRGGAAVYGYTF.

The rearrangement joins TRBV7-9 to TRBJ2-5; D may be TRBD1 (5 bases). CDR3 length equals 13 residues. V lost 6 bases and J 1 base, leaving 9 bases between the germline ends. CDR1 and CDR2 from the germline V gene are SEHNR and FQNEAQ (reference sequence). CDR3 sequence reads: CASRRQPQETQYF. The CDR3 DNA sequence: TGTGCCAGCAGGAGACAGCCCCAAGAGACCCAGTACTTC. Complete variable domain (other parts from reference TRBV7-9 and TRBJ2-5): DTGVSQNPRHKITKRGQNVTFRCDPISEHNRLYWYRQTLGQGPEFLTYFQNEAQLEKSRLLSDRFSAERPKGSFSTLEIQRTEQGDSAMYLCASRRQPQETQYFGPGTRLLVL.

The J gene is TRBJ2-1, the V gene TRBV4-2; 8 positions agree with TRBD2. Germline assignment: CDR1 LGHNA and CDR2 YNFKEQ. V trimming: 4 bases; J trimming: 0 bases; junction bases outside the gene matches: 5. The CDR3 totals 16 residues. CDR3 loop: CASSPGGGSSYNEQFF. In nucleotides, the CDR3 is TGTGCCAGCAGCCCTGGCGGGGGGAGCTCCTACAATGAGCAGTTCTTC.

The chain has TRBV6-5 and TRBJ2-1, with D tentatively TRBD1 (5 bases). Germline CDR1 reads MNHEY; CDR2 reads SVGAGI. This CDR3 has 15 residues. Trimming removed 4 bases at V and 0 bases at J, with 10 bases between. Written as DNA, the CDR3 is TGTGCCAGCAGTTCAACAGGTAGCTCCTACAATGAGCAGTTCTTC. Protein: CASSSTGSSYNEQFF.

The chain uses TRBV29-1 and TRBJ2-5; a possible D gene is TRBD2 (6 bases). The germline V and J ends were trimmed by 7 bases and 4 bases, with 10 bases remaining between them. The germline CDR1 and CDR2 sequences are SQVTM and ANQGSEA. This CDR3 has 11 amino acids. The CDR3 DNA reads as TGCAGCGCCGGGACTTTAGAGACCCAGTACTTC. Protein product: CSAGTLETQYF.

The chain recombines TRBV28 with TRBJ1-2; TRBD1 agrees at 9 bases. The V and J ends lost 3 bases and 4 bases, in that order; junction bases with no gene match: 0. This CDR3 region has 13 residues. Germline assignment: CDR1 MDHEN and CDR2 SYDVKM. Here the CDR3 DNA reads TGTGCCAGCAGTTTGACAGGGGGCTATGGCTACACCTTC. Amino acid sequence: CASSLTGGYGYTF.

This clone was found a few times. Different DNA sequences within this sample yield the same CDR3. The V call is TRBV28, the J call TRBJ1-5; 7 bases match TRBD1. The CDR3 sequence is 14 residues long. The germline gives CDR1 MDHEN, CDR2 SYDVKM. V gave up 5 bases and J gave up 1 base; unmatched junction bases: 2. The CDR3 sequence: CASSPGGSNQPQHF. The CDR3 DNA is TGTGCCAGCAGTCCAGGGGGAAGCAATCAGCCCCAGCATTTT.

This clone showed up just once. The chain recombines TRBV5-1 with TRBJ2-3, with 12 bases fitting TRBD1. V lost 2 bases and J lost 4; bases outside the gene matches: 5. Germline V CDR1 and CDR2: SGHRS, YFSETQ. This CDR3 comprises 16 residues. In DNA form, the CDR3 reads TGCGCCAGCAGCTTCCCGGGACAGGGGGCCTCAGATACGCAGTATTTT. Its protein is CASSFPGQGASDTQYF.

The CDR3 nucleotides read TGTGCCAGCAAGCAGGGCACTGAAGCTTTCTTT. Its protein product is CASKQGTEAFF. V is TRBV28 and J is TRBJ1-1; possibly TRBD1 for D (5 bases). The germline V and J ends were trimmed by 7 bases and 4 bases, with 7 bases remaining between them. CDR3 length: 11 amino acids. From germline, CDR1 is MDHEN and CDR2 SYDVKM.

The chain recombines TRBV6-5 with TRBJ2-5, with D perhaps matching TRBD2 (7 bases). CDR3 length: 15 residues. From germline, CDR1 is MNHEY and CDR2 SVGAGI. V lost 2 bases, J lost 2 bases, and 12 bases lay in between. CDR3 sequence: CASSYGGAQQETQYF. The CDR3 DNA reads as TGTGCCAGCAGTTACGGGGGGGCCCAACAAGAGACCCAGTACTTC.

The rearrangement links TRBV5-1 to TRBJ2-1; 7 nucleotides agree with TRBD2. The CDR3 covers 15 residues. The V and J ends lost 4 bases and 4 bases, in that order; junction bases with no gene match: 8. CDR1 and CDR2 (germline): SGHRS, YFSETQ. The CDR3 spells CASSLLAVSYNEQFF. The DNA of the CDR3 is TGCGCCAGCAGCCTCCTAGCGGTTTCGTACAATGAGCAGTTCTTC.

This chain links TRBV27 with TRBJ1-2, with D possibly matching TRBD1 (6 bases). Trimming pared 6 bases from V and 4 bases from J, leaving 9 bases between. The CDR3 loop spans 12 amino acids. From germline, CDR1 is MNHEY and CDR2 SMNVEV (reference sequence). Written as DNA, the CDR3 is TGTGCCAGCAGAACAGGGTCCTATGGCTACACCTTC. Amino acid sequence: CASRTGSYGYTF.

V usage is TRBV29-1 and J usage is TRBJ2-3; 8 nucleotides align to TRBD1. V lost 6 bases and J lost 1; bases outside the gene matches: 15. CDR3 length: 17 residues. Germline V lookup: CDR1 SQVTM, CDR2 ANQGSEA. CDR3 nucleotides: TGCAGCGTAAGCCAGGGACAGGCCCTTAGAGGCACAGATACGCAGTATTTT. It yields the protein CSVSQGQALRGTDTQYF.

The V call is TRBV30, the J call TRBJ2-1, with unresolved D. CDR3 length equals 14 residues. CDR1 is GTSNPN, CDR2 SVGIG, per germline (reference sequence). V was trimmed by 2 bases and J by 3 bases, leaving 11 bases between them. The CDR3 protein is CAWSISLGYNEQFF. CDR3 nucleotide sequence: TGTGCCTGGAGTATTAGCCTTGGCTACAATGAGCAGTTCTTC.

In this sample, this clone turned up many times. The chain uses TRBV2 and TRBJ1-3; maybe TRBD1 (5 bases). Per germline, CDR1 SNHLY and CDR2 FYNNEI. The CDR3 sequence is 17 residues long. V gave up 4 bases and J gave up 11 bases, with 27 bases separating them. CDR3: CASSAPPTGPLDVPIYF. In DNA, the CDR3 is TGTGCCAGCAGTGCTCCTCCTACAGGACCACTGGATGTTCCCATATATTTT.

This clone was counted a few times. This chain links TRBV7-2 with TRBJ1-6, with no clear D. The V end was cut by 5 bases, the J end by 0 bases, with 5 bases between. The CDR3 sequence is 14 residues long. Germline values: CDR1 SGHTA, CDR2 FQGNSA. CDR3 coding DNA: TGTGCCAGCAGCCGGAGCTCCTATAATTCACCCCTCCACTTT. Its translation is CASSRSSYNSPLHF. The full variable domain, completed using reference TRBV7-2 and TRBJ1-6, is GAGVSQSPSNKVTEKGKDVELRCDPISGHTALYWYRQSLGQGLEFLIYFQGNSAPDKSGLPSDRFSAERTGGSVSTLTIQRTQQEDSAVYLCASSRSSYNSPLHFGNGTRLTVT.

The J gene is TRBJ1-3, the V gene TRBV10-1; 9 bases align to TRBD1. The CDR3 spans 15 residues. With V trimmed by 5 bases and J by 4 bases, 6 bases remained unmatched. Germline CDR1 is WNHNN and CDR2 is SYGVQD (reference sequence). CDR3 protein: CASSTGTGNGNTIYF. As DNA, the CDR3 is TGCGCCAGCAGTACCGGGACAGGGAACGGAAACACCATATATTTT.

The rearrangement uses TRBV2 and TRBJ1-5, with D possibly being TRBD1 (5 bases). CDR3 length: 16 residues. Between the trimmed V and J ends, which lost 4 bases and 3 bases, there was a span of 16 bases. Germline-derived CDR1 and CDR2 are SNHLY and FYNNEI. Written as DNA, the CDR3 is TGTGCCAGCAGTGGGTCCGGGACTGCTTTCAATCAGCCCCAGCATTTT. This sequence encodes CASSGSGTAFNQPQHF. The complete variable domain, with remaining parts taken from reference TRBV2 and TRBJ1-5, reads EPEVTQTPSHQVTQMGQEVILRCVPISNHLYFYWYRQILGQKVEFLVSFYNNEISEKSEIFDDQFSVERPDGSNFTLKIRSTKLEDSAMYFCASSGSGTAFNQPQHFGDGTRLSIL.

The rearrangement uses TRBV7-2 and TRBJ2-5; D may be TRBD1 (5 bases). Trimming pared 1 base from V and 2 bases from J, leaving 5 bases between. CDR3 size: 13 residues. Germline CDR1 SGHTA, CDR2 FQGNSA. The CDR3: CASSLEGQETQYF. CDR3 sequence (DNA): TGTGCCAGCAGCTTAGAGGGGCAAGAGACCCAGTACTTC.

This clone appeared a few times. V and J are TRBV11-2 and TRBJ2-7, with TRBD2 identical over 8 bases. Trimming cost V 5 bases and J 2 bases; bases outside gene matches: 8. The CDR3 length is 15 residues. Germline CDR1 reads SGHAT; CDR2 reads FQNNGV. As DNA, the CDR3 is TGTGCCAGCAGCGACTTTGGGACTAGTCCCTACGAGCAGTACTTC. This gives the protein CASSDFGTSPYEQYF.

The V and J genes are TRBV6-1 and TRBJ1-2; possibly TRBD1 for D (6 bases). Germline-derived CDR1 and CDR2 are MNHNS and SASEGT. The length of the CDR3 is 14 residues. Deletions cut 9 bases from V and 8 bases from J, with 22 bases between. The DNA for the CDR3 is TGTGCCAGTCTAGGGTCTCAGGGGTACGGGGGCTACACCTTC. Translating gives CASLGSQGYGGYTF.

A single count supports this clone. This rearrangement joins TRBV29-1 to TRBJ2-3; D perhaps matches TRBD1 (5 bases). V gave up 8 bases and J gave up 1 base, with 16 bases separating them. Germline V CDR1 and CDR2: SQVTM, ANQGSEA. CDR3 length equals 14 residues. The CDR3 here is CSHKRGGGTDTQYF. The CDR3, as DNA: TGCAGCCATAAAAGGGGTGGAGGCACAGATACGCAGTATTTT.

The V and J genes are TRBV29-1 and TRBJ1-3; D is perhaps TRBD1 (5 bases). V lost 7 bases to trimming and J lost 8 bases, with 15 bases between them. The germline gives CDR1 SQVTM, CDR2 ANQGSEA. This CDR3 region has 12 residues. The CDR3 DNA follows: TGCAGCGGCGGGACGGCCGGGGACACCATATATTTT. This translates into CSGGTAGDTIYF. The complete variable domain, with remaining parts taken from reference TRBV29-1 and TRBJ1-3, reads SAVISQKPSRDICQRGTSLTIQCQVDSQVTMMFWYRQQPGQSLTLIATANQGSEATYESGFVIDKFPISRPNLTFSTLTVSNMSPEDSSIYLCSGGTAGDTIYFGEGSWLTVV.

CDR3: CASSQGQGAETQYF. The CDR3 bases are TGCGCCAGCAGCCAAGGGCAGGGGGCAGAGACCCAGTACTTC. The chain uses TRBV4-1 and TRBJ2-5; TRBD1 matches at 8 bases. The CDR3 is 14 residues long. The J segment lost 4 bases and the V segment lost 1 base, leaving 2 bases of the junction unmatched. The germline V gene has CDR1 MGHRA and CDR2 YSYEKL.

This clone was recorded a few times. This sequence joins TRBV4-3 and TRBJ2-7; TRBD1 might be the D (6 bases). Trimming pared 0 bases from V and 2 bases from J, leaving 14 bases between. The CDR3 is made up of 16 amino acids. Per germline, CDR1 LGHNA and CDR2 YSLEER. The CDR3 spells CASSQDLGHLTYEQYF. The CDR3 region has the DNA TGCGCCAGCAGCCAAGATCTGGGACACCTTACCTACGAGCAGTACTTC.

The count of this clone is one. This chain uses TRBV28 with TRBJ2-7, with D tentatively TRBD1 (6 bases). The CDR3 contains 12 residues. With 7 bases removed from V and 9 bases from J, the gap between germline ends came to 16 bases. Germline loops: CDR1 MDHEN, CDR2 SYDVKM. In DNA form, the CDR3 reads TGTGCCAGCACCTCCCAGGGGTGGAGGCAGTACTTC. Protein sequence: CASTSQGWRQYF.